These 5 T cell receptor beta chains share one sample of origin, sequenced in a study of STAT5B mutations in CD4+ large granular lymphocyte leukemia. Generated by immunoSEQ multiplex PCR, the TCRdb table keeps only in-frame clones and is missing some. Among about 36,000 clones listed, 70% to 80% were seen once. Sequenced input: CD4+ T cells from blood buffy coats. These receptors all come from a human donor in good health.

The table lists this clone with a few counts. This sequence joins TRBV12-5 and TRBJ2-2, with 8 positions matching TRBD2. CDR1 LGHNT and CDR2 FRNRAP come from the germline V gene. Trimming at V came to 4 bases and at J to 4 bases, leaving 8 bases not matched to a gene. This CDR3 spans 16 amino acids. The DNA of the CDR3 is TGTGCTAGTGGTTCGACTAGCGACTATCTCACCGGGGAGCTGTTTTTT. It specifies CASGSTSDYLTGELFF. The variable domain in full, with the rest retrieved from reference TRBV12-5 and TRBJ2-2, is DARVTQTPRHKVTEMGQEVTMRCQPILGHNTVFWYRQTMMQGLELLAYFRNRAPLDDSGMPKDRFSAEMPDATLATLKIQPSEPRDSAVYFCASGSTSDYLTGELFFGEGSRLTVL.

The chain uses TRBV11-2 and TRBJ1-1; 8 nucleotides agree with TRBD1. Trimming at V came to 5 bases and at J to 3 bases, leaving 17 bases not matched to a gene. Germline V gene lookup returns CDR1 SGHAT and CDR2 FQNNGV. The CDR3 consists of 18 residues. CDR3 in amino acids: CASSRPVSAGGADTEAFF. The CDR3 region has the DNA TGTGCCAGCAGCCGGCCGGTCTCGGCAGGGGGCGCCGACACTGAAGCTTTCTTT.

The V and J genes are TRBV11-3 and TRBJ2-1; 12 bases fit TRBD2. Germline lookup yields CDR1 SGHNT and CDR2 YENEEA. The CDR3 is 19 amino acids. With 2 bases clipped from V and 7 bases from J, the junction kept 15 bases outside the gene matches. DNA of the CDR3: TGTGCCAGCAGCTTATCACGTCGGACTAGCGGGAAGGATATGAATGAGCAGTTCTTC. It specifies CASSLSRRTSGKDMNEQFF.

The count of this clone is one. The rearrangement links TRBV4-1 to TRBJ2-1; D might be TRBD2 (5 bases). Germline CDR1 MGHRA, CDR2 YSYEKL. V was clipped by 3 bases and J by 0 bases, with 12 bases between them. This CDR3 is 16 amino acids long. The CDR3 sequence is CASSHLTGSSYNEQFF. The CDR3 DNA reads TGCGCCAGCAGCCACTTGACGGGGAGCTCCTACAATGAGCAGTTCTTC.

The chain combines TRBV6-1 with TRBJ2-7; 9 positions agree with TRBD1. Germline CDR1 reads MNHNS; CDR2 reads SASEGT. Losses at the gene ends were 6 bases for V and 0 bases for J; bases not matched to a gene: 3. The CDR3 is made up of 14 amino acids. CDR3 sequence: CASRRDRDSYEQYF. CDR3 DNA: TGTGCCAGCAGAAGGGACAGGGACTCCTACGAGCAGTACTTC.